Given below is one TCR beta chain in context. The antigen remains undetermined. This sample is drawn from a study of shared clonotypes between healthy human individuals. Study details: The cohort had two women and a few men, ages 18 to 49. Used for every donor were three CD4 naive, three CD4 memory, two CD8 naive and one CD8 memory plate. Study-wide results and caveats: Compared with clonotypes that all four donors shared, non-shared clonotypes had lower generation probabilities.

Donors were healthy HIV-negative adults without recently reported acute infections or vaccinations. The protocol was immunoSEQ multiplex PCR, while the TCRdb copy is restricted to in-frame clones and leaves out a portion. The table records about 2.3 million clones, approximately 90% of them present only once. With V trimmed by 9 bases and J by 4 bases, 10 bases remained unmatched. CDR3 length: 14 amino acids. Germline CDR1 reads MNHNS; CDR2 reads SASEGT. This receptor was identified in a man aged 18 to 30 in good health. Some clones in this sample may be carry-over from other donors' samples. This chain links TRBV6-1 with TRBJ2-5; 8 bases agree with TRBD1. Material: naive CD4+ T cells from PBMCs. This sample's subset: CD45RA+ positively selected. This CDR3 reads CASNQDRVRETQYF. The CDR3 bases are TGTGCCAGTAACCAGGACAGGGTGAGAGAGACCCAGTACTTC.